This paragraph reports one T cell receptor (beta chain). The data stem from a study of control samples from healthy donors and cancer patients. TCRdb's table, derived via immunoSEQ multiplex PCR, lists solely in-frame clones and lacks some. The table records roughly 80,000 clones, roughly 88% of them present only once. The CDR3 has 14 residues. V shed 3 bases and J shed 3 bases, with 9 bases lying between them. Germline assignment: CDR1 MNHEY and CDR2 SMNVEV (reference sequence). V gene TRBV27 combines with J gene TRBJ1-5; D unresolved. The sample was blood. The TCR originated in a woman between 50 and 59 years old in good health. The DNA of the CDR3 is TGTGCCAGCAGTTTCAACACGGACAATCAGCCCCAGCATTTT. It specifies CASSFNTDNQPQHF.